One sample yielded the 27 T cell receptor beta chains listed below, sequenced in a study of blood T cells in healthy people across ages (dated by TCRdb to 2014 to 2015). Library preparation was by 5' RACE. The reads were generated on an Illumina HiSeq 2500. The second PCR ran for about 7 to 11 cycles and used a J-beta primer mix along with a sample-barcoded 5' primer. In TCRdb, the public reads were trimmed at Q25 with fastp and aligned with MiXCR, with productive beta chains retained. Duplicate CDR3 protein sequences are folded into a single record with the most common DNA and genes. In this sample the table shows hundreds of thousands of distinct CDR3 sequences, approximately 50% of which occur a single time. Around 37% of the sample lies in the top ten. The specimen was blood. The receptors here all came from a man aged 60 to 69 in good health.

As DNA, the CDR3 is TGTGCCATCAGTGAGAAGCCGAACACTGAAGCTTTCTTT. Protein: CAISEKPNTEAFF. The chain couples TRBV10-3 to TRBJ1-1, with D uncertain. The CDR3 consists of 13 residues. CDR1 is ENHRY, CDR2 SYGVKD, per germline. V was trimmed by 2 bases and J by 1 base, leaving 5 bases between them.

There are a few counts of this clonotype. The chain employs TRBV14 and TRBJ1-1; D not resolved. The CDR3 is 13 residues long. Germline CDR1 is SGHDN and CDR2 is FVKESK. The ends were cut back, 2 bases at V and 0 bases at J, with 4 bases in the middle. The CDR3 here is CASSQFVNTEAFF. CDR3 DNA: TGTGCCAGCAGCCAATTTGTGAACACTGAAGCTTTCTTT.

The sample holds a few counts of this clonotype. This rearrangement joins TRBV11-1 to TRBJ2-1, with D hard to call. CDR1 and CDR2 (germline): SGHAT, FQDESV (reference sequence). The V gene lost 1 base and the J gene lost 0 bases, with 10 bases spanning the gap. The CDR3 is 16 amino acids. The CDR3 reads CASSLELTSSYNEQFF. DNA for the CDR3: TGTGCCAGCAGCTTAGAATTAACGAGCTCCTACAATGAGCAGTTCTTC.

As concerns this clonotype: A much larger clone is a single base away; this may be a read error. CDR3 nucleotides: TGCGCCAGCAGCTCGGAAAGCCGTGCGGATACGCAGTATTTT. Its translation: CASSSESRADTQYF. The chain recombines TRBV5-1 with TRBJ2-3; no clear D gene. Trimming left V 3 bases short and J 6 bases short, with 14 bases between. This CDR3 has 14 amino acids. CDR1 and CDR2 (germline): SGHRS, YFSETQ.

This chain's CDR3 is CASSGSWTDTQYF. The CDR3 nucleotides read TGTGCCAGCAGTGGGTCTTGGACAGATACGCAGTATTTT. The chain uses TRBV12-3 or TRBV12-4 and TRBJ2-3; D call uncertain. The CDR3 has 13 residues. The V and J ends lost 5 bases and 3 bases respectively, with 9 bases between them.

As DNA, the CDR3 is TGTGCCATCAGAACAGGGTCCTTAAACTATGGCTACACCTTC. It translates to CAIRTGSLNYGYTF. The J gene is TRBJ1-2, the V gene TRBV10-3; TRBD1 might be the D (6 bases). The CDR3 runs 14 residues. V was clipped by 6 bases and J by 2 bases, with 13 bases between them. The germline V gene encodes CDR1 ENHRY and CDR2 SYGVKD.

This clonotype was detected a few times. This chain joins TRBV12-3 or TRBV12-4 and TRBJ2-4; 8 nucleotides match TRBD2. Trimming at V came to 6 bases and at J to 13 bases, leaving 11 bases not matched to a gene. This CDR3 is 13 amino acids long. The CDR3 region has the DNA TGTGCCAGCAGGGGACTAGTAGCGGGTGCCCAGTACTTC. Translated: CASRGLVAGAQYF.

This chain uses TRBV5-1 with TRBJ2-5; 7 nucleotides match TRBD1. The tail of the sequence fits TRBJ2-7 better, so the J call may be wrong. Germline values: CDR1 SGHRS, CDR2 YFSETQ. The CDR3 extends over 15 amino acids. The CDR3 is CASSFGDRDSYEQYF. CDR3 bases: TGCGCCAGCAGCTTCGGGGACAGAGATTCCTACGAGCAGTACTTC.

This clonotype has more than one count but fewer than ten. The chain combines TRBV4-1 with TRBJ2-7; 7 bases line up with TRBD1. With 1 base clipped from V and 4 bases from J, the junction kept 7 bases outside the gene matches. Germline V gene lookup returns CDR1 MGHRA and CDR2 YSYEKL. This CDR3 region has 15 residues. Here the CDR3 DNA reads TGCGCCAGCAGCCAAGTACAGGGGCCAAGATACGAGCAGTACTTC. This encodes CASSQVQGPRYEQYF.

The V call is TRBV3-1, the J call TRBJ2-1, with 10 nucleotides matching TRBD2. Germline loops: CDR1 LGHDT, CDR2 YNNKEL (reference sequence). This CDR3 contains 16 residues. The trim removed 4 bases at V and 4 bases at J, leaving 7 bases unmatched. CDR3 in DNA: TGTGCCAGCAGCCCCGGCGGACTAGCGGATTACAATGAGCAGTTCTTC. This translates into CASSPGGLADYNEQFF.

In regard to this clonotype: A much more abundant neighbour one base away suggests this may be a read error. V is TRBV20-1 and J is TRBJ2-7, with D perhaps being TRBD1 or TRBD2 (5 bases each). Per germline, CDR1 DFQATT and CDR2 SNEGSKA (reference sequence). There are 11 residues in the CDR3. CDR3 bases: TGCAGGGCTAGGGGACCCTACGAGCAGTACTTC. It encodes CRARGPYEQYF.

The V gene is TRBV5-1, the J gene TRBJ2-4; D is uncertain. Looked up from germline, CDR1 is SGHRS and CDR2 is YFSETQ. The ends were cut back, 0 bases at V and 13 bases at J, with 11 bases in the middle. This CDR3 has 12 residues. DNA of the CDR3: TGCGCCAGCAGCTTGGAAAACGCTCCGCAGTACTTC. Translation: CASSLENAPQYF.

The CDR3 DNA is TGTGCCAGCAGCTTATGGGGGACTTTGCGCAGCACAGATACGCAGTATTTT. This codes for CASSLWGTLRSTDTQYF. The chain employs TRBV7-2 and TRBJ2-3; possibly TRBD2 for D (6 bases). V was clipped by 2 bases and J by 0 bases, with 15 bases between them. The CDR3 runs 17 residues. Per the germline V gene, CDR1 is SGHTA and CDR2 is FQGNSA. The whole variable domain, filled in from reference TRBV7-2 and TRBJ2-3, reads GAGVSQSPSNKVTEKGKDVELRCDPISGHTALYWYRQSLGQGLEFLIYFQGNSAPDKSGLPSDRFSAERTGGSVSTLTIQRTQQEDSAVYLCASSLWGTLRSTDTQYFGPGTRLTVL.

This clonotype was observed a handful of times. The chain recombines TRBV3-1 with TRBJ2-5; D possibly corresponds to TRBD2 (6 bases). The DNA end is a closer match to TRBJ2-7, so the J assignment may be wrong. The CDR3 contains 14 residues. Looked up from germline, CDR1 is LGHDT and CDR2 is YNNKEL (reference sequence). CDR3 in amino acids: CASSQDAGTSEQYF. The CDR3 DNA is TGTGCCAGCAGCCAAGATGCGGGGACCTCCGAGCAGTACTTC.

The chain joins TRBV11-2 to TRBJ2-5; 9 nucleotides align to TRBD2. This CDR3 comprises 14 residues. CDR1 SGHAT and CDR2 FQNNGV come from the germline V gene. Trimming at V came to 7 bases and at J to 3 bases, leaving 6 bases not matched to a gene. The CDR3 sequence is CASTWSGGKETQYF. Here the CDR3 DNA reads TGTGCCAGCACCTGGAGCGGGGGGAAAGAGACCCAGTACTTC.

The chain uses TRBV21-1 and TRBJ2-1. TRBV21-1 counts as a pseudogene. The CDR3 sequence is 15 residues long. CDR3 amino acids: CASSHNSTTYNEQFF. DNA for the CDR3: TGTGCCAGCAGCCACAACAGCACTACCTACAATGAGCAGTTCTTC.

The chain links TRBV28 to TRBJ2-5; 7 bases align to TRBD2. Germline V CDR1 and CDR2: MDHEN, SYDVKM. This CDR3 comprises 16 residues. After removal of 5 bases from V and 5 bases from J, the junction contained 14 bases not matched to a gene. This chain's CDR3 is CASSPPRGRDRETQYF. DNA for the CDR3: TGTGCCAGCAGTCCCCCCCGGGGGAGGGATCGGGAGACCCAGTACTTC.

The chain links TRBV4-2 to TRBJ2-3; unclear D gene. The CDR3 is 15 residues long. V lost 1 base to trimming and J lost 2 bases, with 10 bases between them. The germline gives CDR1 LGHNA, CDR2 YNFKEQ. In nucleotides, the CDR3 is TGTGCCAGCAGCCAAGCATGGGGTTACACAGATACGCAGTATTTT. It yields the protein CASSQAWGYTDTQYF.

The CDR3 DNA reads TGCGCCAGCAGTGCCGGGTCCCCTTACGAGCAGTACTTC. Encoded protein: CASSAGSPYEQYF. V is TRBV5-1 and J is TRBJ2-7; D is unresolved. Trimming cost V 5 bases and J 4 bases, with 13 bases left between them. The CDR3 sequence is 13 residues long. From germline, CDR1 is SGHRS and CDR2 YFSETQ.

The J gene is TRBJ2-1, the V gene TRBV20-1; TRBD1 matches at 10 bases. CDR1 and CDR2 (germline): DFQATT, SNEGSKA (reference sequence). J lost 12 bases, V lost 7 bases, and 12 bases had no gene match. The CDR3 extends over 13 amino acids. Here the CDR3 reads CSVKTGGSGGQFF. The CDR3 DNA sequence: TGCAGTGTTAAGACAGGGGGCTCCGGAGGGCAGTTCTTC.

The CDR3 sequence is CATRQGFGLRGYTF. In DNA, the CDR3 is TGTGCCACCAGGCAGGGCTTCGGGCTCCGTGGCTACACCTTC. This chain uses TRBV28 with TRBJ1-2, with a possible D match to TRBD1 (5 bases). The germline CDR1 and CDR2 sequences are MDHEN and SYDVKM. CDR3 size: 14 residues. The V and J ends lost 10 bases and 7 bases respectively, with 22 bases between them.

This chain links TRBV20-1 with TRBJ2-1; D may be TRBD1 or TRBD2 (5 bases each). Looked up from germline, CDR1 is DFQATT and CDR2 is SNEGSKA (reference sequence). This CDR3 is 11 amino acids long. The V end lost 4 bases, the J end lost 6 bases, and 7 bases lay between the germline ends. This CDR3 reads CSATGTNEQFF. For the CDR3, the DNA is TGCAGTGCTACGGGGACCAATGAGCAGTTCTTC.

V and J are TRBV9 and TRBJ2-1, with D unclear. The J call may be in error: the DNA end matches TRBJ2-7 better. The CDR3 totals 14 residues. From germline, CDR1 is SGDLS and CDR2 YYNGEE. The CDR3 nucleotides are TGTGCCAGCAGCGTAGGATGGAACCCCCACGAGCAGTACTTC. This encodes CASSVGWNPHEQYF.

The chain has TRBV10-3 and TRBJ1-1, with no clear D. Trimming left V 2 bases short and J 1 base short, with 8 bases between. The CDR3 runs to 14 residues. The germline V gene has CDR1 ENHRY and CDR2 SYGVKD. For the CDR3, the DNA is TGTGCCATCAGTGAGGGGCAGGAGAACACTGAAGCTTTCTTT. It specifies CAISEGQENTEAFF.

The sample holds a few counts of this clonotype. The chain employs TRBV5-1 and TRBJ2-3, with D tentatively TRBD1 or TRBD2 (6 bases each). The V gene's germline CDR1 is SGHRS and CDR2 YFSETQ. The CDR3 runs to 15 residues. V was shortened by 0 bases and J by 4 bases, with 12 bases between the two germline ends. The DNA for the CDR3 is TGCGCCAGCAGCTTGGAAGGGGGAGGCCCAGATACGCAGTATTTT. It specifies CASSLEGGGPDTQYF.

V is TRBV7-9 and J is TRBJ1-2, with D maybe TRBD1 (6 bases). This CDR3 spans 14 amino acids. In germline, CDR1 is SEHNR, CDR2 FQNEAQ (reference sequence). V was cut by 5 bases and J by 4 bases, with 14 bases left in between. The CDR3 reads CASSPGQLLYGYTF. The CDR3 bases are TGTGCCAGCAGCCCTGGACAGCTTCTCTATGGCTACACCTTC.

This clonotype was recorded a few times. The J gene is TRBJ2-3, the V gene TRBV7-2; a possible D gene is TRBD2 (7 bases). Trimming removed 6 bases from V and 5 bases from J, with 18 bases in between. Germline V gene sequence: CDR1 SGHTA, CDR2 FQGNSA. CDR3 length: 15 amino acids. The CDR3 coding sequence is TGTGCCAGCAGTTACGCGGGGGCCCTAGAAGATACGCAGTATTTT. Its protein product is CASSYAGALEDTQYF.